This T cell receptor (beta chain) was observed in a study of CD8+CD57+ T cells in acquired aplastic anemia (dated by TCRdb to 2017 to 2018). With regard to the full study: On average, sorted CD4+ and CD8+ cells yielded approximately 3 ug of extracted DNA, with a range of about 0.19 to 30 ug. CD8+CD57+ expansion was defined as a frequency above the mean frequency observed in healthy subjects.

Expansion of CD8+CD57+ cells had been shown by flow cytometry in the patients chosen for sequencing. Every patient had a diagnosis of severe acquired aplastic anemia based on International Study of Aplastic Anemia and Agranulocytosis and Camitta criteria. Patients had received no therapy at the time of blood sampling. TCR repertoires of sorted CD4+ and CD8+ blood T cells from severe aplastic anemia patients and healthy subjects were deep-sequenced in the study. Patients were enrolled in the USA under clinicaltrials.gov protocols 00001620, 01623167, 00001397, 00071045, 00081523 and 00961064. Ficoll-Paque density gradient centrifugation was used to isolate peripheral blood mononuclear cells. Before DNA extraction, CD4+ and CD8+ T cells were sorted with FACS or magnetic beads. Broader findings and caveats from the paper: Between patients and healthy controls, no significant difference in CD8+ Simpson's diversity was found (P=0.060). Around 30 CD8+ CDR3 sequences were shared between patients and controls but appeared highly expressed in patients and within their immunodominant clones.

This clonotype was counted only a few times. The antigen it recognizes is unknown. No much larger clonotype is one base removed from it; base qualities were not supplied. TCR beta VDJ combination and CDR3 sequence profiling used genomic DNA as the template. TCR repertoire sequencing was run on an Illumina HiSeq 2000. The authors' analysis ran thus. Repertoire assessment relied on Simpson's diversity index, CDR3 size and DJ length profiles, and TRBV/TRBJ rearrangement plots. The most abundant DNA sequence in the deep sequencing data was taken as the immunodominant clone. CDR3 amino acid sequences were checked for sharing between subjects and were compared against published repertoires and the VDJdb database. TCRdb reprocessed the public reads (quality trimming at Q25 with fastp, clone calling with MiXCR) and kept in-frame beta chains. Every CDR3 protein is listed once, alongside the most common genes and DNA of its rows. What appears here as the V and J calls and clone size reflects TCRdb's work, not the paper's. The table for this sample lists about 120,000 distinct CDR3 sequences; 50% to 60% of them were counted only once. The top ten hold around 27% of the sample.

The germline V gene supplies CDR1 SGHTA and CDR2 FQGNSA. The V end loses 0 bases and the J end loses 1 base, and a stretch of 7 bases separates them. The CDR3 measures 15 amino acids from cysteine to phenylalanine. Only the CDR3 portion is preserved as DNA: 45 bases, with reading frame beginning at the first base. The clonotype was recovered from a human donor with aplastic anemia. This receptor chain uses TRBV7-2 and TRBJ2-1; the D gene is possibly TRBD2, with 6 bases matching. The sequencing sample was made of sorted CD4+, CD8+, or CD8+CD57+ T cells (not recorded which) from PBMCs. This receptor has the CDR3 CASSLAGRSYNEQFF. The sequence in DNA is TGTGCCAGCAGCTTAGCGGGGAGGTCCTACAATGAGCAGTTCTTC.